In this sample, the clone carrying this TCR beta chain turned up a few times. The source of the sample is a study of control samples from healthy donors and cancer patients. Assay used: immunoSEQ multiplex PCR; TCRdb lists only in-frame clones, some missing. The sample consists of over 75,000 clones, more than 75% of them appearing once. V lost 3 bases and J lost 5, with 14 bases in between. CDR1 SQVTM and CDR2 ANQGSEA come from the germline V gene. The CDR3 is 13 residues long. This chain uses TRBV29-1 with TRBJ2-7; D is perhaps TRBD2 (6 bases). Sequencing used blood. This TCR was recovered from a man between 60 and 70 years old in good health. The CDR3: CSVERDGNNEQYF. The CDR3 nucleotides read TGCAGCGTTGAGCGGGACGGCAACAACGAGCAGTACTTC.